These 29 T cell receptor beta chains came from one sample sequenced in a study of CD8 T cells in ankylosing spondylitis. Their antigens remain unidentified. Points from the study as a whole: Seemingly distinctive of ankylosing spondylitis blood was a TCR beta motif formed by eight highly homologous variants.

TCRdb re-called the 5' RACE reads with MiXCR, one entry per CDR3 protein. In the table there are under 950,000 distinct CDR3 sequences, 15% to 20% of which are singletons. Sequenced input: blood, either unsorted or a sorted T cell fraction (not recorded which). The source of these receptors is a male donor with ankylosing spondylitis.

This chain connects TRBV27 to TRBJ1-2; perhaps TRBD1 as D (6 bases). CDR3 length: 14 amino acids. The V and J ends lost 5 bases and 4 bases respectively, with 14 bases between them. CDR1 and CDR2 from the germline V gene are MNHEY and SMNVEV (reference sequence). The DNA for the CDR3 is TGTGCCAGCAGTAAGGGGGACTCGCCCTATGGCTACACCTTC. Translating it yields CASSKGDSPYGYTF.

The chain joins TRBV12-3 or TRBV12-4 to TRBJ1-3; 7 nucleotides align to TRBD1. This CDR3 has 17 residues. After removal of 6 bases from V and 0 bases from J, the junction contained 11 bases not matched to a gene. CDR3 amino acids: CASSRVWTGASGNTIYF. The CDR3 nucleotides are TGTGCCAGCAGCAGAGTGTGGACAGGTGCCTCTGGAAACACCATATATTTT.

In its sample, this clonotype was seen a few times. The chain joins TRBV12-3 or TRBV12-4 to TRBJ2-7; TRBD2 might be the D (6 bases). The germline V and J ends were trimmed by 3 bases and 6 bases, with 12 bases remaining between them. The CDR3 contains 13 residues. The CDR3 coding sequence is TGTGCCAGCAGTTTTAGCGGTGAAGGCGAGCAGTACTTC. This codes for CASSFSGEGEQYF.

V is TRBV12-3 or TRBV12-4 and J is TRBJ1-4; possibly TRBD1 for D (5 bases). The CDR3 is 15 residues long. Trimming took 5 bases from V and 2 from J, leaving 12 bases between them. Here the CDR3 DNA reads TGTGCCAGCAGTCAAGACAGTCTCACTAATGAAAAACTGTTTTTT. Its protein product is CASSQDSLTNEKLFF.

This clonotype came up a few times. V gene TRBV6-1 combines with J gene TRBJ1-4; D is unresolved. Per germline, CDR1 MNHNS and CDR2 SASEGT. Trimming removed 6 bases from V and 6 bases from J, with 17 bases in between. This CDR3 comprises 15 residues. CDR3 sequence reads: CASRLRGVPDEKLFF. As DNA, the CDR3 is TGTGCCAGCAGACTCCGTGGGGTCCCCGATGAAAAACTGTTTTTT.

This clonotype has a count of ten or more. The chain has TRBV12-3 or TRBV12-4 and TRBJ2-1, with TRBD2 matching 10 bases. V shed 4 bases and J 15 bases; nucleotides not matched to a gene: 12. The CDR3 covers 14 residues. CDR3 in DNA: TGTGCCAGCAGTTGGGGACTAGCGAAGAAGGGTGGGTTCTTC. Translation: CASSWGLAKKGGFF.

This clonotype appeared a few times. The CDR3 loop reads CASSQGLAGGKTQYF. The CDR3 coding sequence is TGCGCCAGCAGCCAAGGATTAGCGGGGGGGAAGACCCAGTACTTC. V and J are TRBV4-1 and TRBJ2-5; 11 bases fit TRBD2. The CDR3 contains 15 residues. Germline CDR1 MGHRA, CDR2 YSYEKL. V was pared by 1 base and J by 6 bases, with 4 bases of the junction left unmatched.

CDR3: CASSDVPSSYNEQFF. As DNA, the CDR3 is TGTGCCAGCAGTGATGTCCCGAGCTCCTACAATGAGCAGTTCTTC. The chain is built from TRBV25-1 and TRBJ2-1, with D hard to call. The V gene lost 3 bases and the J gene lost 0 bases, with 9 bases spanning the gap. CDR3 length: 15 amino acids. Germline V gene data show CDR1 as MGHDK and CDR2 as SYGVNS.

This clonotype was counted a few times. The V and J genes are TRBV20-1 and TRBJ1-5; 8 bases agree with TRBD1. Trimming cost V 6 bases and J 6 bases; bases outside gene matches: 10. The germline V gene has CDR1 DFQATT and CDR2 SNEGSKA (reference sequence). This CDR3 has 14 residues. Here the CDR3 reads CSAHGQGRSQPQHF. CDR3 sequence (DNA): TGCAGTGCCCACGGACAGGGCAGGAGTCAGCCCCAGCATTTT.

This sequence joins TRBV12-5 and TRBJ2-7; D might be TRBD1 or TRBD2, each matching 5 bases. V lost 6 bases and J 5 bases, leaving 23 bases between the germline ends. The CDR3 extends over 16 amino acids. From germline, CDR1 is LGHNT and CDR2 FRNRAP. The DNA of the CDR3 is TGTGCTAGTGGCCGGGGACCATCCCTCGGCACCGACGAGCAGTACTTC. It codes for CASGRGPSLGTDEQYF. Combining the CDR3 with reference TRBV12-5 and TRBJ2-7 gives the whole variable domain DARVTQTPRHKVTEMGQEVTMRCQPILGHNTVFWYRQTMMQGLELLAYFRNRAPLDDSGMPKDRFSAEMPDATLATLKIQPSEPRDSAVYFCASGRGPSLGTDEQYFGPGTRLTVT.

The chain recombines TRBV9 with TRBJ1-1; D call uncertain. The V end lost 3 bases, the J end lost 1 base, and 13 bases lay between the germline ends. Germline lookup yields CDR1 SGDLS and CDR2 YYNGEE. The CDR3 is made up of 15 amino acids. The CDR3: CASSADGRTNTEAFF. CDR3 coding DNA: TGTGCCAGCAGCGCGGACGGGCGTACGAACACTGAAGCTTTCTTT.

This sequence joins TRBV7-9 and TRBJ2-7; the match to TRBD2 covers 7 bases. The CDR3 covers 16 residues. Germline V gene sequence: CDR1 SEHNR, CDR2 FQNEAQ (reference sequence). J lost 0 bases, V lost 3 bases, and 8 bases had no gene match. This CDR3 reads CASSFETSRSSYEQYF. CDR3 nucleotide sequence: TGTGCCAGCAGCTTTGAGACTAGCAGGAGCTCCTACGAGCAGTACTTC.

The J gene is TRBJ2-1, the V gene TRBV24-1, with 8 bases matching TRBD1. The trim removed 4 bases at V and 7 bases at J, leaving 5 bases unmatched. Germline values: CDR1 KGHDR, CDR2 SFDVKD. There are 14 residues in the CDR3. CDR3 in amino acids: CATSETGGRNEQFF. DNA of the CDR3: TGTGCCACCAGTGAAACAGGGGGTCGGAATGAGCAGTTCTTC.

This clonotype was detected only a few times. The chain is built from TRBV7-2 and TRBJ2-3; D remains unclear. Germline V gene sequence: CDR1 SGHTA, CDR2 FQGNSA. The CDR3 length is 14 residues. Between the trimmed V and J ends, which lost 4 bases and 2 bases, there was a span of 10 bases. The CDR3: CASSSVGSTDTQYF. As DNA, the CDR3 is TGTGCCAGCAGCTCTGTGGGTTCCACAGATACGCAGTATTTT.

In DNA, the CDR3 is TGTGCCAGCAGCCCCCTCCCGGGAGCAGATACGCAGTATTTT. This sequence encodes CASSPLPGADTQYF. The gene calls are TRBV6-2 or TRBV6-3 and TRBJ2-3; tentative D call: TRBD2 (6 bases). The CDR3 loop spans 14 amino acids. The germline gives CDR1 MNHEY, CDR2 SVGEGT. Deletions cut 6 bases from V and 4 bases from J, with 14 bases between.

This clonotype showed up many times. This chain joins TRBV20-1 and TRBJ2-7, with 10 bases identical to TRBD2. Per the germline V gene, CDR1 is DFQATT and CDR2 is SNEGSKA (reference sequence). V lost 4 bases, J lost 9 bases, and 9 bases stayed unmatched. The CDR3 has 13 amino acids. Written as DNA, the CDR3 is TGCAGTGCTATTCCGGGACTAGCGACGGCGCAGTACTTC. Translated, it gives CSAIPGLATAQYF.

This chain uses TRBV18 with TRBJ2-1; D uncertain. CDR3 length: 13 amino acids. The germline V gene has CDR1 KGHSH and CDR2 LQKENI. Trimming cost V 1 base and J 5 bases, with 6 bases left between them. The CDR3 reads CASSPHSDNEQFF. The CDR3 nucleotides are TGTGCCAGCTCACCACACAGTGACAATGAGCAGTTCTTC.

The chain couples TRBV28 to TRBJ2-7; 13 bases agree with TRBD2. The V and J ends lost 5 bases and 4 bases, in that order; junction bases with no gene match: 5. Germline lookup yields CDR1 MDHEN and CDR2 SYDVKM. There are 15 residues in the CDR3. CDR3 sequence: CASSGTSGIVYEQYF. The CDR3 nucleotides are TGTGCCAGCAGTGGGACTAGCGGGATAGTTTACGAGCAGTACTTC.

The chain has TRBV10-2 and TRBJ2-5, with 9 bases matching TRBD2. The germline V gene has CDR1 WSHSY and CDR2 SAAADI. The CDR3 extends over 15 amino acids. Germline trimming cut 6 bases from V and 5 bases from J; bases unmatched to any gene: 10. Here the CDR3 DNA reads TGCGCCAGCAGAAATAGCGGGGGCGGCGGCGAGACCCAGTACTTC. It encodes CASRNSGGGGETQYF.

This clonotype was seen more than once but under ten times. This could be a read error, since a much larger clone is one nucleotide away. V and J are TRBV5-1 and TRBJ1-1; the D gene is possibly TRBD1 (5 bases). CDR3 length: 13 residues. CDR1 and CDR2 from the germline V gene are SGHRS and YFSETQ. Trimming cost V 2 bases and J 4 bases, with 9 bases left between them. The CDR3: CASSLDSGTEAFF. The CDR3 DNA sequence: TGCGCCAGCAGCTTAGACAGTGGCACTGAAGCTTTCTTT.

This clonotype was detected only a few times. The rearrangement links TRBV7-9 to TRBJ2-7, with D maybe TRBD1 (6 bases). With 1 base removed from V and 10 bases from J, the gap between germline ends came to 17 bases. This CDR3 comprises 14 residues. The V gene's germline CDR1 is SEHNR and CDR2 FQNEAQ (reference sequence). CDR3 in amino acids: CASSLGKDSPLQYF. CDR3 DNA sequence: TGTGCCAGCAGCTTAGGGAAGGACAGCCCGCTCCAGTACTTC.

This clonotype was counted between two and nine times. V is TRBV29-1 and J is TRBJ2-2, with 8 bases that match TRBD2. The length of the CDR3 is 14 residues. V lost 0 bases, J lost 7 bases, and 4 bases stayed unmatched. CDR1 and CDR2 (germline): SQVTM, ANQGSEA. The CDR3 region is CSVEDRGGDGELFF. The DNA of the CDR3 is TGCAGCGTTGAAGATCGGGGGGGGGACGGGGAGCTGTTTTTT.

The V and J genes are TRBV7-9 and TRBJ2-3; 11 nucleotides align to TRBD2. The trim removed 6 bases at V and 5 bases at J, leaving 10 bases unmatched. CDR1 and CDR2 (germline): SEHNR, FQNEAQ (reference sequence). This CDR3 region has 16 residues. As DNA, the CDR3 is TGTGCCAGCAGTCGCAATAGCGGGAGGGCCGAAGATACGCAGTATTTT. It codes for CASSRNSGRAEDTQYF.

This clonotype has just a few counts. The V gene is TRBV12-3 or TRBV12-4, the J gene TRBJ2-1, with 9 bases aligning to TRBD2. The V and J ends lost 5 bases and 5 bases, in that order; junction bases with no gene match: 7. CDR3 size: 15 residues. CDR3 amino acids: CASSKAGGTDNEQFF. The CDR3 coding sequence is TGTGCCAGCAGTAAGGCGGGAGGGACCGACAATGAGCAGTTCTTC.

This clonotype has a handful of counts. The gene calls are TRBV6-1 and TRBJ1-2; 8 bases map to TRBD1. The trim removed 5 bases at V and 5 bases at J, leaving 10 bases unmatched. The CDR3 covers 15 residues. Germline values: CDR1 MNHNS, CDR2 SASEGT. The CDR3 DNA sequence: TGTGCCAGCAGTCCGACAGGGGACAAGCCATATGGCTACACCTTC. Translating gives CASSPTGDKPYGYTF.

In its sample, this clonotype was seen many times. V is TRBV10-3 and J is TRBJ2-3; 10 bases align to TRBD1. This CDR3 comprises 14 residues. Per the germline V gene, CDR1 is ENHRY and CDR2 is SYGVKD. The V segment lost 10 bases and the J segment 3 bases; nucleotides outside the gene matches: 7. CDR3 nucleotides: TGTGCCACTACGACAGGGGGCGGGACAGATACGCAGTATTTT. Translating it yields CATTTGGGTDTQYF.

This clonotype was counted only a few times. The CDR3, as DNA: TGCAGTGCTAACGGGCCAAACTATAATTCACCCCTCCACTTT. Translation gives CSANGPNYNSPLHF. The chain couples TRBV20-1 to TRBJ1-6; unclear D gene. V lost 4 bases and J 3 bases, leaving 10 bases between the germline ends. Germline assignment: CDR1 DFQATT and CDR2 SNEGSKA (reference sequence). This CDR3 region has 14 residues.

The V and J genes are TRBV7-8 and TRBJ2-7; a possible D gene is TRBD1 (5 bases). Trimming cost V 1 base and J 2 bases, with 15 bases left between them. Germline values: CDR1 SGHVS, CDR2 FQNEAQ. There are 16 residues in the CDR3. The CDR3 coding sequence is TGTGCCAGCAGCTTAGTCGCACAGGAAGAACCCTACGAGCAGTACTTC. Its translation: CASSLVAQEEPYEQYF.

With regard to this clonotype: One end of the junction fails to match germline, which may point to a read error. The chain uses TRBV7-9 and TRBJ1-2; D is possibly TRBD1 (6 bases). The CDR3 length is 14 residues. Per germline, CDR1 SEHNR and CDR2 FQNEAQ (reference sequence). The CDR3 DNA sequence: TGTGCCAGCAGATTAGGTGGACAGCCCTATGGCTACACCTTC. Translating it yields CASRLGGQPYGYTF.